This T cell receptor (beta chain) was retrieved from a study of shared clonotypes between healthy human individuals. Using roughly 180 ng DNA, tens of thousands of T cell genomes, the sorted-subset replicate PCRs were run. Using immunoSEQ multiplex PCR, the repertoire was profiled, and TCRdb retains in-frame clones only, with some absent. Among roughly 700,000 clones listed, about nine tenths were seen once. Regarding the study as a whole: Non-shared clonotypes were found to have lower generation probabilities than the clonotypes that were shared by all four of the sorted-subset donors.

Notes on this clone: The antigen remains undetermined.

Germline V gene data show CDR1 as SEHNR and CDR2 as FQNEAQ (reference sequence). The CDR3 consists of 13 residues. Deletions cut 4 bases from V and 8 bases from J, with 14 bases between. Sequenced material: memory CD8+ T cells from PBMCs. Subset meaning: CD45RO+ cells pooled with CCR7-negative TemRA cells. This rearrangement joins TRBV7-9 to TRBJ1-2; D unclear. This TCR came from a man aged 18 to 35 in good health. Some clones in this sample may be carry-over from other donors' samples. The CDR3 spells CASSSPKEEGYTF. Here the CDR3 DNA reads TGTGCCAGCAGCTCCCCCAAGGAAGAGGGCTACACCTTC.